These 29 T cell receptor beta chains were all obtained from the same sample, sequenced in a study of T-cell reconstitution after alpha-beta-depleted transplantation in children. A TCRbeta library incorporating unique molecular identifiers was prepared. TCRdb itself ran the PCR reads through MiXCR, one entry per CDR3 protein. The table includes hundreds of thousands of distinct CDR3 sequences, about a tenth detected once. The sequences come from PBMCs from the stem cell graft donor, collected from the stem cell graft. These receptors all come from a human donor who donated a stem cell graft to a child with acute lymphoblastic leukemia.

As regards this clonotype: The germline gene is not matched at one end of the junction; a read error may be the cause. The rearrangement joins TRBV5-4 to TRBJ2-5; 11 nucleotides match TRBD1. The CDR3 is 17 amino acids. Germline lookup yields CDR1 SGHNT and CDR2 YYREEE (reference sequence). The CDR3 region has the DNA TGTGCCAGCAGCCTTAGCCCTGGACAGGGGGCTTTGGAGATCCAGTACTTC. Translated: CASSLSPGQGALEIQYF. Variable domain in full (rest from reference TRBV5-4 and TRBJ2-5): ETGVTQSPTHLIKTRGQQVTLRCSSQSGHNTVSWYQQALGQGPQFIFQYYREEENGRGNFPPRFSGLQFPNYSSELNVNALELDDSALYLCASSLSPGQGALEIQYFGPGTRLLVL.

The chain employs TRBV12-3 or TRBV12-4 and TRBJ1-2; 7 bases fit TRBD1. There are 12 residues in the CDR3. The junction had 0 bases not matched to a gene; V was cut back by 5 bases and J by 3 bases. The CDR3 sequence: CASSTGDYGYTF. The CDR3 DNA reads TGTGCCAGCAGTACAGGGGACTATGGCTACACCTTC.

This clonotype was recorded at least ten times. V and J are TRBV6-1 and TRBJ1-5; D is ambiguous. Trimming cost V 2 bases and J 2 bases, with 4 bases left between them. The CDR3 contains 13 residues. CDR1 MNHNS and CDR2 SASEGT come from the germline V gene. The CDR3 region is CASSESGNQPQHF. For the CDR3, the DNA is TGTGCCAGCAGTGAATCGGGCAATCAGCCCCAGCATTTT.

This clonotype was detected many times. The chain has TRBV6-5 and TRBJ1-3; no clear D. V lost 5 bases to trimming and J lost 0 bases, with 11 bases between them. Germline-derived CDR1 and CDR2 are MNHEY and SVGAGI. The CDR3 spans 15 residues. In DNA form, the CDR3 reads TGTGCCAGCAGTCCTCTCCGTAACTCTGGAAACACCATATATTTT. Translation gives CASSPLRNSGNTIYF.

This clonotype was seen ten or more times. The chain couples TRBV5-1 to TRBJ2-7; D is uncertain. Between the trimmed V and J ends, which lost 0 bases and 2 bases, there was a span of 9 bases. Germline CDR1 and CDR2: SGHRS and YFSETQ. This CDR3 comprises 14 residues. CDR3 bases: TGCGCCAGCAGCTTGGATGGCGGAGCCTACGAGCAGTACTTC. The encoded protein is CASSLDGGAYEQYF.

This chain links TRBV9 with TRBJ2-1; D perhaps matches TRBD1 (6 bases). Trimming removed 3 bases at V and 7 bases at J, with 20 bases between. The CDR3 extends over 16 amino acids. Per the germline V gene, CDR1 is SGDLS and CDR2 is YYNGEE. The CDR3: CASSGPRDKPYNEQFF. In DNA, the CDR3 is TGTGCCAGCAGCGGACCCCGGGACAAACCGTATAATGAGCAGTTCTTC.

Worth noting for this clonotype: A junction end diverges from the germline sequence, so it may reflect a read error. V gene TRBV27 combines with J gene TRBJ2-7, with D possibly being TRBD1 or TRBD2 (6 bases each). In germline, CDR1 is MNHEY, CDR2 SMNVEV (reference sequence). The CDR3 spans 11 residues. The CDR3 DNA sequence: TGTGCCAGCAGAGGGGGGACGAGTTACCGCTTC. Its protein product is CASRGGTSYRF.

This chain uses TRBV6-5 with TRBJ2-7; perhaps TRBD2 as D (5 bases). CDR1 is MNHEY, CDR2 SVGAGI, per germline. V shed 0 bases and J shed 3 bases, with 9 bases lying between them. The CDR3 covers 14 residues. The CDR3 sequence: CASSYSRGFYEQYF. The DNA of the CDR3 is TGTGCCAGCAGTTACTCTCGGGGATTCTACGAGCAGTACTTC.

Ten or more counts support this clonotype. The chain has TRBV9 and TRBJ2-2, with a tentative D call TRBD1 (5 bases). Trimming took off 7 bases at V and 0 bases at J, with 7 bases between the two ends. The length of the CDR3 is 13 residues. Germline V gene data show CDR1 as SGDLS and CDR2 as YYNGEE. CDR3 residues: CASGAPNTGELFF. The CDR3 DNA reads TGTGCCAGCGGGGCCCCGAACACCGGGGAGCTGTTTTTT. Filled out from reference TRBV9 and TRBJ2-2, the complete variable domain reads DSGVTQTPKHLITATGQRVTLRCSPRSGDLSVYWYQQSLDQGLQFLIQYYNGEERAKGNILERFSAQQFPDLHSELNLSSLELGDSALYFCASGAPNTGELFFGEGSRLTVL.

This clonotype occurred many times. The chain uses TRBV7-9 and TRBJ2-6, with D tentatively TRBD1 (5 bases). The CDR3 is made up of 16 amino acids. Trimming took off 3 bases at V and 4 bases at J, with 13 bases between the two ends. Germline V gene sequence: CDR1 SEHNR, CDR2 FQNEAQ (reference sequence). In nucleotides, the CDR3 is TGTGCCAGCAGCTTGTCGCGACAGTCCGGGGCCAACGTCCTGACTTTC. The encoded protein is CASSLSRQSGANVLTF. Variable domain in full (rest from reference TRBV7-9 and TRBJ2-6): DTGVSQNPRHKITKRGQNVTFRCDPISEHNRLYWYRQTLGQGPEFLTYFQNEAQLEKSRLLSDRFSAERPKGSFSTLEIQRTEQGDSAMYLCASSLSRQSGANVLTFGAGSRLTVL.

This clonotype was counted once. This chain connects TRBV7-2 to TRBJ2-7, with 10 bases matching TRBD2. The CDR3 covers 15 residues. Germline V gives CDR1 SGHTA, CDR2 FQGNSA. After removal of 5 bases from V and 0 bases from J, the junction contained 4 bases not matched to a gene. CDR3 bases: TGTGCCAGCAGCGCACTAGCGGGGAGCTCCTACGAGCAGTACTTC. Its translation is CASSALAGSSYEQYF.

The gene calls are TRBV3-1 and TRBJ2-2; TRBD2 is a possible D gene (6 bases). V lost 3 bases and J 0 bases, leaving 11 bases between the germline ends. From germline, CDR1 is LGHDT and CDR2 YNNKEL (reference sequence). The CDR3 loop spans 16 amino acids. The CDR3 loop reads CASSHTGTSNTGELFF. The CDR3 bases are TGTGCCAGCAGCCATACGGGGACTTCGAACACCGGGGAGCTGTTTTTT. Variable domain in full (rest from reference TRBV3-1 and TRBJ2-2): DTAVSQTPKYLVTQMGNDKSIKCEQNLGHDTMYWYKQDSKKFLKIMFSYNNKELIINETVPNRFSPKSPDKAHLNLHINSLELGDSAVYFCASSHTGTSNTGELFFGEGSRLTVL.

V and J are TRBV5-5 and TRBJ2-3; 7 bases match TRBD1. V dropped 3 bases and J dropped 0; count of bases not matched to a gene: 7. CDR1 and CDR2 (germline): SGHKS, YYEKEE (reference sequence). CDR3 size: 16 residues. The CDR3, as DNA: TGTGCCAGCAGCTCCTGGACAGGCGGCAGCACAGATACGCAGTATTTT. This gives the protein CASSSWTGGSTDTQYF.

This CDR3 is CASSLARDEQYF. The CDR3 nucleotides are TGCGCCAGCAGCCTAGCTCGGGACGAGCAGTACTTC. V gene TRBV5-1 combines with J gene TRBJ2-7, with D maybe TRBD2 (5 bases). The germline CDR1 and CDR2 sequences are SGHRS and YFSETQ. Trimming removed 4 bases at V and 5 bases at J, with 10 bases between. This CDR3 contains 12 residues.

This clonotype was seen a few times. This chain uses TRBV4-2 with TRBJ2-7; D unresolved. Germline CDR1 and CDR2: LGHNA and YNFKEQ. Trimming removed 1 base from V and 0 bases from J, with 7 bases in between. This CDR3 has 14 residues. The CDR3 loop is CASSQGVGSYEQYF. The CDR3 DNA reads TGTGCCAGCAGCCAAGGGGTCGGCTCCTACGAGCAGTACTTC.

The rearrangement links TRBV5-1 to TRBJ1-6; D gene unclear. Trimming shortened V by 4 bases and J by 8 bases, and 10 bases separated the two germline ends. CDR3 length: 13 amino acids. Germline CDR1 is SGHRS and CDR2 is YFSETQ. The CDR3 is CASSVQGDSPLHF. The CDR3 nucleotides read TGCGCCAGCAGCGTACAAGGTGATTCACCCCTCCACTTT.

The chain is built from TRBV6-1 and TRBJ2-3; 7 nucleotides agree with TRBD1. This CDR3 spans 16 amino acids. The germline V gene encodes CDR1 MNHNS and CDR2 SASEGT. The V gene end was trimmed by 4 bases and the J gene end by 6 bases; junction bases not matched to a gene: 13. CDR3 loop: CASSARDRRGSDTQYF. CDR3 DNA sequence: TGTGCCAGCAGTGCCCGGGACAGAAGAGGTTCGGATACGCAGTATTTT.

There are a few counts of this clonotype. The CDR3 protein is CASSLVPGDTQYF. DNA for the CDR3: TGTGCCAGCAGCTTGGTTCCGGGAGATACGCAGTATTTT. The J gene is TRBJ2-3, the V gene TRBV5-6, with unresolved D. V was cut by 0 bases and J by 5 bases, with 7 bases left in between. The CDR3 has 13 residues. Germline lookup yields CDR1 SGHDT and CDR2 YYEEEE. Based on the CDR3 plus reference TRBV5-6 and TRBJ2-3, the full variable domain is DAGVTQSPTHLIKTRGQQVTLRCSPKSGHDTVSWYQQALGQGPQFIFQYYEEEERQRGNFPDRFSGHQFPNYSSELNVNALLLGDSALYLCASSLVPGDTQYFGPGTRLTVL.

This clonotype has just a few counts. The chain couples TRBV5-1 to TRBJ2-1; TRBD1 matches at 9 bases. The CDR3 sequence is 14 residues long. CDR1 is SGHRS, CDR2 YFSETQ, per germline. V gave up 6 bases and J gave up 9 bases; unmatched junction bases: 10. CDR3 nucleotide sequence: TGCGCCAGCACCCGAGACAGGGGGGATAGTGAGCAGTTCTTC. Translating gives CASTRDRGDSEQFF.

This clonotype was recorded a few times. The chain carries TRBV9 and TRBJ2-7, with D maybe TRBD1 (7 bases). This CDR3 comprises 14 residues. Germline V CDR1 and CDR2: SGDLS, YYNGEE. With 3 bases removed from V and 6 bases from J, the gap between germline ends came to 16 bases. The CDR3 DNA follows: TGTGCCAGCAGCGCGGGGGACAGAAGCGGCGAGCAGTACTTC. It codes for CASSAGDRSGEQYF.

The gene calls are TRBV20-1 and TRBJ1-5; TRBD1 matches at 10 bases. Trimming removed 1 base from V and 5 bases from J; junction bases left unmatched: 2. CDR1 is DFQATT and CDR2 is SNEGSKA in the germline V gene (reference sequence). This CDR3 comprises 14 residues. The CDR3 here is CSARVGTGDQPQHF. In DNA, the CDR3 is TGCAGTGCTAGAGTCGGGACAGGGGATCAGCCCCAGCATTTT.

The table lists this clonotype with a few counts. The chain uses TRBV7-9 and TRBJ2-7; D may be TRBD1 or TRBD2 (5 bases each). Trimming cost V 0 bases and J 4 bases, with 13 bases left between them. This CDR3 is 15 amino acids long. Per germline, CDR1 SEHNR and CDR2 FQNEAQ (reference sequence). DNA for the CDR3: TGTGCCAGCAGCTTAGCTGGCTTGGGGACGTACGAGCAGTACTTC. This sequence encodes CASSLAGLGTYEQYF.

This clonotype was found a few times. Written as DNA, the CDR3 is TGTGCCAGCAGCAACCTAGCGACCGGGGAGCTGTTTTTT. Encoded protein: CASSNLATGELFF. This sequence joins TRBV7-2 and TRBJ2-2; perhaps TRBD2 as D (6 bases). The CDR3 has 13 residues. V shed 5 bases and J shed 5 bases, with 9 bases lying between them. Germline values: CDR1 SGHTA, CDR2 FQGNSA. The full variable domain, its missing parts supplied by reference TRBV7-2 and TRBJ2-2, is GAGVSQSPSNKVTEKGKDVELRCDPISGHTALYWYRQSLGQGLEFLIYFQGNSAPDKSGLPSDRFSAERTGGSVSTLTIQRTQQEDSAVYLCASSNLATGELFFGEGSRLTVL.

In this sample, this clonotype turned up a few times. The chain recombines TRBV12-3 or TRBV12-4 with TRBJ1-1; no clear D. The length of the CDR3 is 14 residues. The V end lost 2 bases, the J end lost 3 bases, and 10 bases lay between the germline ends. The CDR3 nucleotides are TGTGCCAGCAGTTTATGGCAAACTGACACTGAAGCTTTCTTT. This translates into CASSLWQTDTEAFF.

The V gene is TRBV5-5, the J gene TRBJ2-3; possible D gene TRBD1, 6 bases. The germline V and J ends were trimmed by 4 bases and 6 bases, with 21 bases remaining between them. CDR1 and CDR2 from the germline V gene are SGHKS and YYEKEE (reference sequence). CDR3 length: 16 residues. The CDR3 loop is CASSKSGTPSTDTQYF. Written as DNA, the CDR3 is TGTGCCAGCAGCAAGTCCGGGACACCCTCAACGGATACGCAGTATTTT.

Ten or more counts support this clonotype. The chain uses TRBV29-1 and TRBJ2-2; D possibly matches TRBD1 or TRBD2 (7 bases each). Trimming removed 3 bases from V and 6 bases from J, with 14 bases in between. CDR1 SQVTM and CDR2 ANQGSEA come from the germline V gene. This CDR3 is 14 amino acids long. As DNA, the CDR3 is TGCAGCGTTGATGCCAGGGGGGGGGCCGGGGAGCTGTTTTTT. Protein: CSVDARGGAGELFF.

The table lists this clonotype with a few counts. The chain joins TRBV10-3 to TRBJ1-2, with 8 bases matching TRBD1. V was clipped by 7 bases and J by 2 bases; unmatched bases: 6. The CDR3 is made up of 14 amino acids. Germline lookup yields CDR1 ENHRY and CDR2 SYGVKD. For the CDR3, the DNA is TGTGCCATCACCGGACAGGGATCAAACTATGGCTACACCTTC. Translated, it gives CAITGQGSNYGYTF.

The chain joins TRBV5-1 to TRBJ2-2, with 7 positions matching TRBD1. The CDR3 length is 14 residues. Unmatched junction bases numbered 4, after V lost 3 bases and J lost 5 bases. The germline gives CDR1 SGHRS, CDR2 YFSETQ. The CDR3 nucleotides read TGCGCCAGCAGCTGGAAGGGGGCGACCGGGGAGCTGTTTTTT. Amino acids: CASSWKGATGELFF.

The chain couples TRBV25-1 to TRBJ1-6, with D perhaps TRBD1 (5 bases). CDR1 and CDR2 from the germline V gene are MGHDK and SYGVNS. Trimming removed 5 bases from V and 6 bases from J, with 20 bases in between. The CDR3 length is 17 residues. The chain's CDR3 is CASSPRGWVLGNSPLHF. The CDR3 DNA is TGTGCCAGCAGTCCTCGGGGGTGGGTTTTAGGTAATTCACCCCTCCACTTT.